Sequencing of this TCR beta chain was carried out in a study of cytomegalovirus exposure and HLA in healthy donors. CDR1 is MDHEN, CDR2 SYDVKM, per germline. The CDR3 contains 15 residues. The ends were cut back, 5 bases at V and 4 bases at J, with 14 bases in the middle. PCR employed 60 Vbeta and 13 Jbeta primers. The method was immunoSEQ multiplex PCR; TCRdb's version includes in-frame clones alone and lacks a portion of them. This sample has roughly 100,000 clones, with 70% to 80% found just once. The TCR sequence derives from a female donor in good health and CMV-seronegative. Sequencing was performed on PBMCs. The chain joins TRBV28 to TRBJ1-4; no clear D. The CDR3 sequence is CASSPGGLNNEKLFF. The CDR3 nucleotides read TGTGCCAGCAGTCCTGGAGGACTTAATAATGAAAAACTGTTTTTT.